This T cell receptor beta chain was sequenced for a study of blood T cell repertoires in COVID-19. Overall study: There were acute and convalescent COVID-19 samples, and they came from the United States, Italy and Spain. T cells, B-cell-depleted T cells, or PBMCs provided the cDNA or gDNA that served as material.

Per the original data handling: Nucleated cell counts were estimated from reference gene primer amplification. Generated by immunoSEQ multiplex PCR, the TCRdb table keeps only in-frame clones and is missing some. V and J calls and clone size are those listed in that table; D and trimming were worked out from the DNA. Altogether a few hundred thousand clones are present, about 90% being singletons, with the ten largest covering about 2.5%. It was during active infection that Seattle patients were enrolled and then longitudinally followed. V was shortened by 0 bases and J by 5 bases, with 14 bases between the two germline ends. The CDR3 has 15 residues. CDR1 is SGHVS and CDR2 is FQNEAQ in the germline V gene.

The sample was peripheral blood. The origin of this receptor is a person in their late teens or twenties with COVID-19, enrolled during active disease. V and J are TRBV7-8 and TRBJ2-7, with a weak D call TRBD2 (6 bases). The CDR3 loop reads CASSLASTGVNEQYF. The CDR3 DNA reads TGTGCCAGCAGCTTAGCGTCAACGGGAGTCAACGAGCAGTACTTC.